The 7 T cell receptor beta chains below all came from one sample that was sequenced in a study of cytomegalovirus exposure and HLA in healthy donors (TCRdb year 2017). The library was generated by the immunoSEQ multiplex PCR assay. The multiplex PCR relied on a mix of 60 forward primers for TCR Vbeta segments and 13 reverse primers for TCR Jbeta segments. TCRdb took over this immuneACCESS table, retaining in-frame rearrangements with V and J assigned. Such tables are incomplete; in checked studies, under half of the missing clones stem from an unresolved V gene, and the remainder is unexplained. Per the sample table, the count is 200,000 or so clones. The ten largest clones represent about 1.1% of the sample. The sequenced sample consisted of PBMCs. The receptors were sampled from a girl between 2 and 10 years old in good health and CMV-seropositive.

The V call is TRBV5-1, the J call TRBJ2-7; 9 nucleotides line up with TRBD1. The CDR3 runs 15 residues. V gave up 4 bases and J gave up 5 bases; unmatched junction bases: 10. The germline gives CDR1 SGHRS, CDR2 YFSETQ. The CDR3: CASSPTGTGSNEQYF. The CDR3 coding sequence is TGCGCCAGCAGCCCGACCGGGACAGGGTCCAACGAGCAGTACTTC.

The V gene is TRBV6-1, the J gene TRBJ1-2, with D unresolved. The ends were cut back, 8 bases at V and 2 bases at J, with 6 bases in the middle. This CDR3 has 11 amino acids. Germline V gene lookup returns CDR1 MNHNS and CDR2 SASEGT. The CDR3 region is CASCQNYGYTF. CDR3 in DNA: TGTGCCAGCTGCCAGAACTATGGCTACACCTTC.

V and J are TRBV4-1 and TRBJ2-7; 14 nucleotides line up with TRBD2. Germline V lookup: CDR1 MGHRA, CDR2 YSYEKL. The trim removed 1 base at V and 6 bases at J, leaving 5 bases unmatched. The CDR3 extends over 16 amino acids. The CDR3 DNA sequence: TGCGCCAGCAGCCAAGCCGGACTAGCGGGAGGTGGCGAGCAGTACTTC. Protein product: CASSQAGLAGGGEQYF.

The genes are TRBV9 and TRBJ1-5; D is possibly TRBD1 (6 bases). CDR1 is SGDLS and CDR2 is YYNGEE in the germline V gene. Between the trimmed V and J ends, which lost 4 bases and 6 bases, there was a span of 17 bases. This CDR3 region has 15 residues. The CDR3 DNA reads as TGTGCCAGCAGCCCTCTGGGGGCGTTGGGTCAGCCCCAGCATTTT. Translating it yields CASSPLGALGQPQHF.

This sequence joins TRBV7-9 and TRBJ1-5; D unresolved. The CDR3 spans 13 residues. CDR1 and CDR2 (germline): SEHNR, FQNEAQ (reference sequence). V gave up 1 base and J gave up 6 bases, with 7 bases separating them. The CDR3 loop is CASSLGGSQPQHF. In DNA, the CDR3 is TGTGCCAGCAGCTTAGGAGGGTCTCAGCCCCAGCATTTT.

The chain uses TRBV28 and TRBJ2-2; 9 bases line up with TRBD2. The trim removed 7 bases at V and 5 bases at J, leaving 14 bases unmatched. This CDR3 has 17 residues. Germline CDR1 and CDR2: MDHEN and SYDVKM. CDR3 amino acids: CASKGLELAGRTGELFF. The CDR3 DNA reads TGTGCCAGCAAGGGGTTGGAACTAGCGGGTCGTACCGGGGAGCTGTTTTTT.

The chain employs TRBV5-5 and TRBJ2-7, with 8 positions matching TRBD1. The CDR3 loop spans 15 amino acids. V was pared by 0 bases and J by 3 bases, with 5 bases of the junction left unmatched. In germline, CDR1 is SGHKS, CDR2 YYEKEE (reference sequence). Here the CDR3 DNA reads TGTGCCAGCAGCTTGGAAGGGACAGGAGTCTACGAGCAGTACTTC. As protein: CASSLEGTGVYEQYF.